This T cell receptor beta chain originates from a study of human T cells and chemical hapten exposure. Study-wide results and caveats: Donors in the study had alopecia, meaning their immune response may differ from healthy people's.

Many counts were recorded for this clonotype. No antigen is known for it. The time point here: patch test 1, 2 weeks after DPC sensitization. Specified treatment: therapeutic diphenylcyclopropenone sensitization with weekly scalp DPC. Single cDNA molecules in the library carried unique molecular identifiers attached during preparation. TCRdb used MiXCR to reprocess the RACE reads, holding one entry per CDR3 protein. In the table there are some 400,000 distinct CDR3 sequences, 4.8% of which are singletons. The CDR3 loop spans 16 amino acids. Germline V lookup: CDR1 SGHRS, CDR2 YFSETQ. J gave up 4 bases and V 0 bases, and 4 bases lay outside the gene matches.

The material was whole blood, obtained in connection with sensitization to the hapten diphenylcyclopropenone (DPC). This sequence joins TRBV5-1 and TRBJ2-6; 7 bases line up with TRBD2. This sequence originates from a woman aged 50 to 60 with alopecia areata. Some clones in this sample may be carry-over from other donors' samples. CDR3 loop: CASSLDAGVGANVLTF. The CDR3, as DNA: TGCGCCAGCAGCTTGGACGCGGGGGTCGGGGCCAACGTCCTGACTTTC.